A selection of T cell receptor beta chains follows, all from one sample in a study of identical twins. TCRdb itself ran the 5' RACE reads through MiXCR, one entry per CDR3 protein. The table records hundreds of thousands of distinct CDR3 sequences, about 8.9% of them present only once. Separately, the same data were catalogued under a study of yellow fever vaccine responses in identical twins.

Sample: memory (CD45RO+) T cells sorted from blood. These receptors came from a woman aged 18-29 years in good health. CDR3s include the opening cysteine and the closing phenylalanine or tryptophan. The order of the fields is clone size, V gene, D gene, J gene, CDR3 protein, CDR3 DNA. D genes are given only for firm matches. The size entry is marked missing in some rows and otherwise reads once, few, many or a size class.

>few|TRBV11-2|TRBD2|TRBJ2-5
CASSFELAGGQETQYF
TGTGCCAGCAGCTTCGAACTAGCGGGGGGACAAGAGACCCAGTACTTC
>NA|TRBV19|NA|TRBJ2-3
CASSIGLTDTQYF
TGTGCCAGTAGTATCGGGCTTACAGATACGCAGTATTTT
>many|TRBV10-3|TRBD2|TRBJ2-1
CAISGSSGRPSYNEQFF
TGTGCCATCAGTGGGAGTAGCGGGAGGCCATCCTACAATGAGCAGTTCTTC
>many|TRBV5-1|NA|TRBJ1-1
CASSLTQQSTEAFF
TGCGCCAGCAGCTTGACCCAACAGAGCACTGAAGCTTTCTTT
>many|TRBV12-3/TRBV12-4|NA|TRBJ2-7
CASSRTDEQYF
TGTGCCAGCAGCCGGACCGACGAGCAGTACTTC
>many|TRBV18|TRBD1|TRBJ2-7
CASSPGTGGTYEQYF
TGTGCCAGCTCACCAGGGACAGGGGGCACCTACGAGCAGTACTTC
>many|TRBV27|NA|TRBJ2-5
CASSDHRTQYF
TGTGCCAGCAGTGATCACCGGACCCAGTACTTC
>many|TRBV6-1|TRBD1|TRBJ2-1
CASSAGTESYNEQFF
TGTGCCAGCAGTGCCGGGACAGAGTCCTACAATGAGCAGTTCTTC
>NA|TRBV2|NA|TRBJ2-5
CASSWDFQETQYF
TGTGCCAGCAGTTGGGACTTCCAAGAGACCCAGTACTTC
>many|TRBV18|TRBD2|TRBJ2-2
CASSPLAGAPANTGELFF
TGTGCCAGCTCACCCTTAGCGGGAGCGCCCGCGAACACCGGGGAGCTGTTTTTT
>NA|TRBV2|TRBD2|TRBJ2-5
CASSEEAGGLKTQYF
TGTGCCAGCAGTGAAGAGGCGGGGGGTTTGAAGACCCAGTACTTC
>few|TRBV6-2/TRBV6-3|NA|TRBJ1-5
CASSYARQYSNQPQHF
TGTGCCAGCAGTTATGCCAGACAGTATAGCAATCAGCCCCAGCATTTT
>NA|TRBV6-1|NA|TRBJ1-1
CASIETGQTEAFF
TGTGCCAGCATTGAAACAGGGCAAACTGAAGCTTTCTTT
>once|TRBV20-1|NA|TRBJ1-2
CSAMTTGTRAFGYTF
TGCAGTGCTATGACAACCGGGACACGGGCTTTTGGCTACACCTTC
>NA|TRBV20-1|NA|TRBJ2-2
CSARARKYTGELFF
TGCAGTGCTAGGGCTCGAAAATACACCGGGGAGCTGTTTTTT
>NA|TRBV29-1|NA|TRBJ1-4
CSVLDVSNEKLFF
TGCAGCGTTTTGGACGTATCTAATGAAAAACTGTTTTTT
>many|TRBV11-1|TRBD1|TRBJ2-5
CASSYLRQGAGETQYF
TGTGCCAGCAGCTACCTAAGACAGGGGGCCGGTGAGACCCAGTACTTC
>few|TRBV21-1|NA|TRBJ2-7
CASSRGRSVGYEQYF
TGTGCCAGCAGCCGGGGACGGAGTGTAGGTTACGAGCAGTACTTC
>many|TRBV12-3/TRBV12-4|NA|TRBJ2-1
CASRVDREQFF
TGTGCCAGCAGAGTCGACAGGGAGCAGTTCTTC
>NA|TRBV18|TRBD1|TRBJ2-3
CASSPRTGRTDTQYF
TGTGCCAGCTCACCACGGACAGGCCGCACAGATACGCAGTATTTT
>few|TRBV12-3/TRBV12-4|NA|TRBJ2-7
CASSFSSFSEQYF
TGTGCCAGCAGTTTCTCTAGTTTCTCCGAGCAGTACTTC
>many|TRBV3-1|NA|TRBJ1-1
CASSQMGTPNTEAFF
TGTGCCAGCAGCCAAATGGGGACACCTAACACTGAAGCTTTCTTT
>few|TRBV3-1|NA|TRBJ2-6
CASSAPGANVLTF
TGTGCCAGCTCAGCGCCCGGGGCCAACGTCCTGACTTTC
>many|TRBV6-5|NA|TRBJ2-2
CASSYRGSQNTGELFF
TGTGCCAGCAGTTACAGGGGGAGCCAGAACACCGGGGAGCTGTTTTTT
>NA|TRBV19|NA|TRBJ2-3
CASSPRAAYTDTQYF
TGTGCCAGTAGTCCCCGGGCCGCATACACAGATACGCAGTATTTT
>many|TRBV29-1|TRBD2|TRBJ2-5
CSVAPAGVVRGETQYF
TGCAGCGTTGCGCCAGCGGGAGTAGTAAGGGGGGAGACCCAGTACTTC
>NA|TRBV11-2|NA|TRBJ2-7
CASSLGPGSYEQYF
TGTGCCAGCAGCTTAGGGCCAGGGTCCTACGAGCAGTACTTC
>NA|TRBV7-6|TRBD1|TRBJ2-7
CASSLTGGGISYEQYF
TGTGCCAGCAGCTTAACAGGGGGAGGAATCTCCTACGAGCAGTACTTC
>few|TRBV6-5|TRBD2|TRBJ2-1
CASSYRPSGSGRPRGQFF
TGTGCCAGCAGTTACCGGCCGTCGGGTAGCGGGAGGCCTAGAGGGCAGTTCTTC
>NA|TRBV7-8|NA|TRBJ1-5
CASSLARRQETYSDQPQHF
TGTGCCAGCAGCTTAGCGAGACGGCAGGAAACTTATAGCGATCAGCCCCAGCATTTT
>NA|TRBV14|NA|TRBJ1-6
CASSRGPGSPLHF
TGTGCCAGCAGCCGGGGTCCCGGATCACCCCTCCACTTT